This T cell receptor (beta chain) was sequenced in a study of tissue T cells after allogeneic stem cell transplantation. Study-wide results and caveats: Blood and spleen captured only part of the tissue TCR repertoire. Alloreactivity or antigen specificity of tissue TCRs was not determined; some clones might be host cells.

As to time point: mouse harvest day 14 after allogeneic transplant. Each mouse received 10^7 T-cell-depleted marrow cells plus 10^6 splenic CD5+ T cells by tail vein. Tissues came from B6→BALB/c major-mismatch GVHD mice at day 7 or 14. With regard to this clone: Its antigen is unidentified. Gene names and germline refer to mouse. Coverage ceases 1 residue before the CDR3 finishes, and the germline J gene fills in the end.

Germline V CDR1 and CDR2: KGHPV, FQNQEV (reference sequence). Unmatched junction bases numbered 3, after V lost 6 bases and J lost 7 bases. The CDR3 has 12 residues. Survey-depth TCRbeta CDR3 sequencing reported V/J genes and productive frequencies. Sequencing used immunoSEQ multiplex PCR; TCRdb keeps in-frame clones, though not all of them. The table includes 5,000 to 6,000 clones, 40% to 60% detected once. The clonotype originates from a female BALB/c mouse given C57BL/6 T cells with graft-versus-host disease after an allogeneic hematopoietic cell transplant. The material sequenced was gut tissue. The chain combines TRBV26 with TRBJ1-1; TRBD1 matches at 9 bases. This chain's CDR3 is CASSGTGIEVFF. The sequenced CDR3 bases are TGTGCCAGCAGCGGGACAGGGATAGAAGTCTTC.